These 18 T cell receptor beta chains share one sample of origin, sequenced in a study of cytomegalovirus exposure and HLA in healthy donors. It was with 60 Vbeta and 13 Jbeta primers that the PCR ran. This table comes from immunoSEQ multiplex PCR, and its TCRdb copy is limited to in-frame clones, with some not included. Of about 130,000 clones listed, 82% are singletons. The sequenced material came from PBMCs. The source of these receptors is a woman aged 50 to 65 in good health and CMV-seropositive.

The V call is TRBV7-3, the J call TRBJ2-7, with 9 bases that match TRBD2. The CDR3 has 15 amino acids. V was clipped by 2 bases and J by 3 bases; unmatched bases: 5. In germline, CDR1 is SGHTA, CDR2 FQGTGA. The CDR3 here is CASSLLGGRGYEQYF. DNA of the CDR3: TGTGCCAGCAGCTTACTGGGCGGGAGGGGCTACGAGCAGTACTTC.

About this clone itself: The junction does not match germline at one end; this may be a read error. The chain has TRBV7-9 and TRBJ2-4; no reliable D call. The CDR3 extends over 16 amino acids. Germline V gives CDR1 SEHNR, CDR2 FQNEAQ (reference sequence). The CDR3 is CSSALPPRLAKNIQYF. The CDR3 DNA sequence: TGTTCCAGCGCTCTTCCCCCCAGACTAGCCAAAAACATTCAGTACTTC.

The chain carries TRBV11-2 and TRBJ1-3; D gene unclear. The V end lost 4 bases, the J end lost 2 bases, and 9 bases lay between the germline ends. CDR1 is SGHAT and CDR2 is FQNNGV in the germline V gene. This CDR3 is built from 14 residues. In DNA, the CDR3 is TGTGCCAGCAGCTCCTCCGGGACTGGAAACACCATATATTTT. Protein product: CASSSSGTGNTIYF.

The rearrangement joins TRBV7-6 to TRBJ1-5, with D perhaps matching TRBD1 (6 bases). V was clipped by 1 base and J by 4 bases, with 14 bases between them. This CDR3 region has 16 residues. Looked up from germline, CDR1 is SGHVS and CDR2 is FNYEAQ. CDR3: CASSLGADRPNQPQHF. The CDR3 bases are TGTGCCAGCAGCTTAGGGGCGGACAGACCTAATCAGCCCCAGCATTTT.

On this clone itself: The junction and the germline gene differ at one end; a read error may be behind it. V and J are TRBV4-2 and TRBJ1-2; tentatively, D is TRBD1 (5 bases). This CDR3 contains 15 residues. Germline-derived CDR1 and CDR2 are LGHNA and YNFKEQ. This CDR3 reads CASNQGYSQVYGYTF. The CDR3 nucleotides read TGTGCCAGCAACCAAGGATATTCACAGGTCTATGGCTACACCTTC.

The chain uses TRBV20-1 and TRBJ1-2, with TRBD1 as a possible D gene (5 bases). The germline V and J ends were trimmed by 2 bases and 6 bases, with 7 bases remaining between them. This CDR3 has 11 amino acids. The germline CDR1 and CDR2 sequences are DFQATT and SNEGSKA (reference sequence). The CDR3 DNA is TGCAGTGCTAGACAGGGAAATGGCTACACCTTC. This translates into CSARQGNGYTF.

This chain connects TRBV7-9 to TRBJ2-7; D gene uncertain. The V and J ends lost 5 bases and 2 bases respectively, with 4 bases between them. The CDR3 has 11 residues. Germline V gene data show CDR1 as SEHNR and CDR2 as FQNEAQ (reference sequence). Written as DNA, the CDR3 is TGTGCCAGCAGCACAACCTACGAGCAGTACTTC. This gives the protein CASSTTYEQYF.

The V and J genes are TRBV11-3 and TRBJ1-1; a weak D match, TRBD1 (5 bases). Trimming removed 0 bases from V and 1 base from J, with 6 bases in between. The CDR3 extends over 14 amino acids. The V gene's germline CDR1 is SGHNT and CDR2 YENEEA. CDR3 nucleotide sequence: TGTGCCAGCAGCTTAGATGGACAGAACACTGAAGCTTTCTTT. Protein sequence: CASSLDGQNTEAFF.

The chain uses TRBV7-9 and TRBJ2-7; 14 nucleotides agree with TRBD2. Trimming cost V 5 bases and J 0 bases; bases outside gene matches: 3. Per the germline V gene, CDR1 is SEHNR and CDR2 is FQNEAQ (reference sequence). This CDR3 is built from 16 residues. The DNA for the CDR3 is TGTGCCAGCAGCGAGGGACTAGCGGGGGACTCCTACGAGCAGTACTTC. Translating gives CASSEGLAGDSYEQYF.

CDR3 region: CASNYVAGGYNEQFF. In DNA form, the CDR3 reads TGTGCCAGTAACTACGTAGCGGGCGGATACAATGAGCAGTTCTTC. This chain uses TRBV19 with TRBJ2-1, with 7 bases matching TRBD2. The length of the CDR3 is 15 residues. Per germline, CDR1 LNHDA and CDR2 SQIVND (reference sequence). The trim removed 7 bases at V and 4 bases at J, leaving 10 bases unmatched. The variable domain in full, with the rest retrieved from reference TRBV19 and TRBJ2-1, is DGGITQSPKYLFRKEGQNVTLSCEQNLNHDAMYWYRQDPGQGLRLIYYSQIVNDFQKGDIAEGYSVSREKKESFPLTVTSAQKNPTAFYLCASNYVAGGYNEQFFGPGTRLTVL.

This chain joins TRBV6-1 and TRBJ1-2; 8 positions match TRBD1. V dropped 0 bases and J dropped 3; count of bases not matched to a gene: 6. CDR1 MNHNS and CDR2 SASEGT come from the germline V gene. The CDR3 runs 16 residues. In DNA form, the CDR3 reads TGTGCCAGCAGTGAAGCACAGGGGGGACGATACTATGGCTACACCTTC. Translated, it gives CASSEAQGGRYYGYTF.

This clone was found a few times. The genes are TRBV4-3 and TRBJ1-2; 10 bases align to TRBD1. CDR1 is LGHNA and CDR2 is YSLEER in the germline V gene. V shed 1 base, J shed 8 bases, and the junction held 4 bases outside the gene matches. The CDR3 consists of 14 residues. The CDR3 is CASSQGGTGVGYTF. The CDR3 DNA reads TGCGCCAGCAGCCAAGGAGGGACAGGGGTCGGCTACACCTTC.

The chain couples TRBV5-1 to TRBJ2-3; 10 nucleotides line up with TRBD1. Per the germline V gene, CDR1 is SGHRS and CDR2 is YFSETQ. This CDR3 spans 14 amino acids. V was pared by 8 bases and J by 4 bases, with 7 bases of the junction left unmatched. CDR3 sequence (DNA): TGCGCCAGTGGGGCGACAGGGGGCGCAGATACGCAGTATTTT. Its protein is CASGATGGADTQYF. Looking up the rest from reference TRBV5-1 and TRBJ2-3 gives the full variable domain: KAGVTQTPRYLIKTRGQQVTLSCSPISGHRSVSWYQQTPGQGLQFLFEYFSETQRNKGNFPGRFSGRQFSNSRSEMNVSTLELGDSALYLCASGATGGADTQYFGPGTRLTVL.

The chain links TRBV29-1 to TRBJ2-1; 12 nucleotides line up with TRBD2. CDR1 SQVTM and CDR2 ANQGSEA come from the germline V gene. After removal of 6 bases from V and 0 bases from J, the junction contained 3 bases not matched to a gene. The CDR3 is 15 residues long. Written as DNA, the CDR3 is TGCAGCGTACTAGCGGGGGGCCCCTCCTACAATGAGCAGTTCTTC. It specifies CSVLAGGPSYNEQFF.

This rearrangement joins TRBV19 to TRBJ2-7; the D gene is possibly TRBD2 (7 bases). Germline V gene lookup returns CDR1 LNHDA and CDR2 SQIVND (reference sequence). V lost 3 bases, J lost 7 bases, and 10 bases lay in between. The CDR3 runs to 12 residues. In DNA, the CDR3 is TGTGCCAGTAGTATGAGGGGGGGTGAGCAGTACTTC. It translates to CASSMRGGEQYF.

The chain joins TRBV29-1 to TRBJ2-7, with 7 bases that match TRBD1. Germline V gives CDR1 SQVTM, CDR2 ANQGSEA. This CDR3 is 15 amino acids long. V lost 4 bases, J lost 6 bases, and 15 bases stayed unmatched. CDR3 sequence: CSVVALKGARVEQYF. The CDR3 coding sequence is TGCAGCGTTGTGGCCCTCAAGGGGGCCAGGGTCGAGCAGTACTTC.

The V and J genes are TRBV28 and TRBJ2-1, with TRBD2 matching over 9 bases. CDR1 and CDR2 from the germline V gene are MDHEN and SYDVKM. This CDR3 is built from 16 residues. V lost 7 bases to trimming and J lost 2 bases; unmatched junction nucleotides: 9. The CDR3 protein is CASKIAGESPYNEQFF. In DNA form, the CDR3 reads TGTGCCAGCAAAATAGCGGGAGAATCGCCCTACAATGAGCAGTTCTTC.

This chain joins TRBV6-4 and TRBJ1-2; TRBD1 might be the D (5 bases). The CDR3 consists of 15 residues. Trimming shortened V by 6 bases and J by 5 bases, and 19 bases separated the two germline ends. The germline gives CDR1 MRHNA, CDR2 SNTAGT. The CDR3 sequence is CASRRGDGAQYGYTF. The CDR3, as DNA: TGTGCCAGCAGACGCGGGGACGGGGCTCAATATGGCTACACCTTC.